Here is one TCR beta chain with its context. Its specificity is unknown. CDR1 is SGHTA, CDR2 FQGNSA, per germline. Trimming cost V 4 bases and J 0 bases; bases outside gene matches: 6. The CDR3 spans 15 residues. This sample is drawn from a study of early stage breast cancer tumors. Background on the study: Invasive lobular carcinomas made up about 30% of the 12 ER+/PR+/HER2- tumors. Study conclusions and caveats: Enriched TCRB sequences shared across patients were mostly commonly generated sequences. Blood repertoires resembled normal breast more than tumor.

The method was immunoSEQ multiplex PCR; TCRdb's version includes in-frame clones alone and lacks a portion of them. The sample consists of about 25,000 clones, over 60% of them appearing once. Tumor samples used roughly 17-55 mg of diced tissue. The rearrangement joins TRBV7-2 to TRBJ2-7; 7 nucleotides agree with TRBD2. The origin of this receptor is a person aged 55 to 75 with breast cancer. The sequencing sample was made of breast tumor tissue. The CDR3 DNA reads TGTGCCAGCAGCTCCCTAGCGGTCAGCTCCTACGAGCAGTACTTC. Amino acids: CASSSLAVSSYEQYF.